The sequence of this T cell receptor beta chain was determined in a study of early T cells in non-severe SARS-CoV-2 infection. At the level of the study: Unpaired chains resulted from sequencing bulk RNA of unsorted whole blood. Study-wide findings and caveats: The VDJdb matching leaned toward anti-spike CD8 responses and overlooked private and CD4 specificities.

Concerning this clonotype: The antigen is undetermined.

This CDR3 comprises 15 residues. Each single cDNA molecule received a unique molecular identifier. TCRdb recomputed calls from the 5' RACE reads with MiXCR, one row per CDR3 protein. Of some 80,000 distinct CDR3 sequences in the sample, more than 10% were seen once. The sequencing used whole blood, collected at baseline. The rearrangement links TRBV21-1 to TRBJ1-5. TRBV21-1 is a pseudogene. The sequence derives from an adult who was a healthcare worker with PCR-confirmed SARS-CoV-2 infection or an uninfected control (not recorded which). The donor label of this sample is uncertain. The CDR3 reads CASSKARCDNQPQHF. The CDR3 nucleotides are TGTGCCAGCAGCAAGGCCAGGTGCGACAATCAGCCCCAGCATTTT.